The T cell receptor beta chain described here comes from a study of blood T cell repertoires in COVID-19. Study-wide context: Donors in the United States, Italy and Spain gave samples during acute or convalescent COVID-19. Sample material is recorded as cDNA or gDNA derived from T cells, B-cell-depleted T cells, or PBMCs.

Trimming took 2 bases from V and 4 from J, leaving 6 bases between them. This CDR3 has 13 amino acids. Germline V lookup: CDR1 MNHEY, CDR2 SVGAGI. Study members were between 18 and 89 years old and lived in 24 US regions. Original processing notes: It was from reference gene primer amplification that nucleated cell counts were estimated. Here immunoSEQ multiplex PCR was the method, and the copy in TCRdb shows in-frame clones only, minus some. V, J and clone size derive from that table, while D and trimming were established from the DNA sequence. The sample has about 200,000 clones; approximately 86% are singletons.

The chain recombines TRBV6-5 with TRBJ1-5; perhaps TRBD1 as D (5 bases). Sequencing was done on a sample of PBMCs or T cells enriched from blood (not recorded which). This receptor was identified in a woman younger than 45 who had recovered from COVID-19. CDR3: CASSYDRNQPQHF. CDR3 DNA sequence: TGTGCCAGCAGTTACGACAGAAATCAGCCCCAGCATTTT.